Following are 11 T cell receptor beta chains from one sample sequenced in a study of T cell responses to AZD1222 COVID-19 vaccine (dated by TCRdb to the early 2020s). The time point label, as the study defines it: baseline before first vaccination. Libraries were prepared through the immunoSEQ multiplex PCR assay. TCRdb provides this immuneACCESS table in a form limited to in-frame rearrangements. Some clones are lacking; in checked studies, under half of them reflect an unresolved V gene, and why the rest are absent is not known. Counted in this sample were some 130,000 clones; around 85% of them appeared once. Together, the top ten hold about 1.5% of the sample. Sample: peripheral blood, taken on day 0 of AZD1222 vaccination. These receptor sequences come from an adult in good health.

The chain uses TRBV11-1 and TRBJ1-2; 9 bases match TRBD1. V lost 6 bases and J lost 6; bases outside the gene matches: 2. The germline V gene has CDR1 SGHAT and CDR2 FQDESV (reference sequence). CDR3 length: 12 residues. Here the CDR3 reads CASSGTGNGYTF. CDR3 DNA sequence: TGTGCCAGCAGTGGGACAGGGAATGGCTACACCTTC.

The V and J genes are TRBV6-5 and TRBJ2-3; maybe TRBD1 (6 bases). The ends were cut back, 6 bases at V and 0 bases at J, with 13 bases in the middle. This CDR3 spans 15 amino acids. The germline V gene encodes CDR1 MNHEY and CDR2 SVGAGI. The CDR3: CASSPWDTSTDTQYF. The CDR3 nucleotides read TGTGCCAGCAGCCCCTGGGACACTAGCACAGATACGCAGTATTTT.

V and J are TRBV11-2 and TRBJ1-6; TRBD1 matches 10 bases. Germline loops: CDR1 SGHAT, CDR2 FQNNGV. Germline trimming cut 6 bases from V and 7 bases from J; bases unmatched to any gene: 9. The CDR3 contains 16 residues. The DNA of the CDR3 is TGTGCCAGCAGTCGACAGGGGGCTTTGGGGAATTCACCCCTCCACTTT. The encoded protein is CASSRQGALGNSPLHF.

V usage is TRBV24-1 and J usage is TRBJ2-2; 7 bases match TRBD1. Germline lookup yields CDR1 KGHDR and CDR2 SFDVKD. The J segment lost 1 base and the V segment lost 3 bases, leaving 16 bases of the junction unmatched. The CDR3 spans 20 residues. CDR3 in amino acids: CATSDKRTGRELMNTGELFF. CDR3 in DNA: TGTGCCACCAGTGATAAAAGGACAGGACGCGAACTTATGAACACCGGGGAGCTGTTTTTT.

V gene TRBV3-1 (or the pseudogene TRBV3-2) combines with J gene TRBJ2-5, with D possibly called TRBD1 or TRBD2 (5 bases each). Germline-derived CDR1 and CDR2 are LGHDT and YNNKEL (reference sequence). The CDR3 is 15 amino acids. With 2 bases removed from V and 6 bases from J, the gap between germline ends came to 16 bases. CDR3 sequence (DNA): TGTGCCAGCAGCCAATCGGGACGCGAAGAGAAGACCCAGTACTTC. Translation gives CASSQSGREEKTQYF.

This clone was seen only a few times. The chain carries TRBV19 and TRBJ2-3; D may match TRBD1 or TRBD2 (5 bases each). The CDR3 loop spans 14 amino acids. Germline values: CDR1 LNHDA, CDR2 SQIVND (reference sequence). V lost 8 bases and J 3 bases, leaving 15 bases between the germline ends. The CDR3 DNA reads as TGTGCCAGTGATAGGGGCGGGCGGACAGATACGCAGTATTTT. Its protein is CASDRGGRTDTQYF.

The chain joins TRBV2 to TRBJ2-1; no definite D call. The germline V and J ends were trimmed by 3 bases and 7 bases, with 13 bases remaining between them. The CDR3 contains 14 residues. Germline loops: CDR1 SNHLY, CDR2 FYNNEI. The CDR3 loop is CASSERPGRNEQFF. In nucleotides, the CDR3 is TGTGCCAGCAGTGAGCGTCCGGGCCGGAATGAGCAGTTCTTC.

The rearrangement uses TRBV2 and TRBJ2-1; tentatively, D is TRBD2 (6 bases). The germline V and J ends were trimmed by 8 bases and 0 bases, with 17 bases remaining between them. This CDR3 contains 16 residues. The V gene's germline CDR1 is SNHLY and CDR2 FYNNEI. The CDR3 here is CASGDLALRSYNEQFF. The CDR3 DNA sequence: TGTGCCAGCGGGGATCTAGCGCTTCGCTCCTACAATGAGCAGTTCTTC.

CDR3 DNA: TGTGCCTGGTCCACAGGTGTTCATGGCTACACCTTC. Translation gives CAWSTGVHGYTF. This chain uses TRBV30 with TRBJ1-2, with D possibly being TRBD1 (5 bases). Per germline, CDR1 GTSNPN and CDR2 SVGIG (reference sequence). The CDR3 totals 12 residues. V lost 5 bases and J 6 bases, leaving 13 bases between the germline ends.

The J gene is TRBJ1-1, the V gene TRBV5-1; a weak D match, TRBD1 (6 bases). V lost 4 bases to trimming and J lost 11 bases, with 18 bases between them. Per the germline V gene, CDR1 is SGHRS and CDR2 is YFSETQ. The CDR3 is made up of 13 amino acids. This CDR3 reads CASSPTPNREAFF. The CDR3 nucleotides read TGCGCCAGCAGCCCAACCCCCAACAGGGAGGCTTTCTTT.

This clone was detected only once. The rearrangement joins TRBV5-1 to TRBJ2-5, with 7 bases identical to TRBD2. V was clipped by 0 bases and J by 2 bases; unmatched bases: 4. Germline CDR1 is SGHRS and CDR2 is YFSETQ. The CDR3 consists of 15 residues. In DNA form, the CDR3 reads TGCGCCAGCAGCTTGGGTCGGGGGGTGCAAGAGACCCAGTACTTC. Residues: CASSLGRGVQETQYF.